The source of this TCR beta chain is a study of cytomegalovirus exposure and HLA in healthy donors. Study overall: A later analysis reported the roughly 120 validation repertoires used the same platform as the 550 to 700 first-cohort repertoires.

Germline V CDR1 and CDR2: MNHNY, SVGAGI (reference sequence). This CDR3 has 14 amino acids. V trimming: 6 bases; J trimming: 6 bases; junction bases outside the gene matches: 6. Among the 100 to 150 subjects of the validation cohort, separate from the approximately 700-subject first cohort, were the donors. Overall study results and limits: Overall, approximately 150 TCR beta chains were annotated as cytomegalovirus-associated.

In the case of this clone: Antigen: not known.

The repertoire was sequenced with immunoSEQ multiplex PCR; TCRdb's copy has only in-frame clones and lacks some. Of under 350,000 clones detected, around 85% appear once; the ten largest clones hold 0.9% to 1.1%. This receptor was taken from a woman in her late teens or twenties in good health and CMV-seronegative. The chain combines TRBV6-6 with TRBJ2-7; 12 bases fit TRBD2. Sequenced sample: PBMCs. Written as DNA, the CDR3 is TGTGCCAGCAGCACCGGGACTAGCGGGTCCGAGCAGTACTTC. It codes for CASSTGTSGSEQYF.